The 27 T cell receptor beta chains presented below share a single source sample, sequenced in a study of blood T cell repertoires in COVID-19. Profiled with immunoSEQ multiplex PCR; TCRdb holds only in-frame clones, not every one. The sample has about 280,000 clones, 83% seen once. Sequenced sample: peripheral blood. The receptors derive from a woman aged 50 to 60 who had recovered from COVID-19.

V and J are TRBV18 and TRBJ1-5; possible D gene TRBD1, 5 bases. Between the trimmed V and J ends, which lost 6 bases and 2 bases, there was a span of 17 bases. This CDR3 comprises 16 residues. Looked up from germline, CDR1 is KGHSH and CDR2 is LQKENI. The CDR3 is CASSEQDMLGNQPQHF. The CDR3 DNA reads TGTGCCAGCTCGGAACAGGACATGTTAGGCAATCAGCCCCAGCATTTT.

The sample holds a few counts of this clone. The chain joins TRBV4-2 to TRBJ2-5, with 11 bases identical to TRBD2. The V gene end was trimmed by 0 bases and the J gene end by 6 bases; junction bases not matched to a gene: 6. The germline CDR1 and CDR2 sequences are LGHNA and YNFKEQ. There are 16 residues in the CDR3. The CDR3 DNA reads TGTGCCAGCAGCCAAGATTCTAGCGGGGGGCCCCAGACCCAGTACTTC. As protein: CASSQDSSGGPQTQYF.

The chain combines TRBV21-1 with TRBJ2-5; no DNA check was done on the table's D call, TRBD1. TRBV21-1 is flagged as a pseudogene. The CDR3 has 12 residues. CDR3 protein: CASKGEQGTQYF. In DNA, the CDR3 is TGTGCCAGCAAAGGCGAGCAGGGGACCCAGTACTTC.

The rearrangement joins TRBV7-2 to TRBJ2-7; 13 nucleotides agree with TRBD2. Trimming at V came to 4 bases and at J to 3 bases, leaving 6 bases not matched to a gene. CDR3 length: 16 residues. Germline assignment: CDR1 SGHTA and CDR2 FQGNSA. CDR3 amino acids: CASSSGLAGPHYEQYF. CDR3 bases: TGTGCCAGCAGCTCGGGACTAGCGGGACCGCACTACGAGCAGTACTTC.

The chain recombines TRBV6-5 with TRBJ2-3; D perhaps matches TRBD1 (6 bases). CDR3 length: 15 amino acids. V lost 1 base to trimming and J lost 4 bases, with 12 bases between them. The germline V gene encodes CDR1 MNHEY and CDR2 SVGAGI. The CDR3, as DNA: TGTGCCAGCAGTTACTTTGGGGGCCGTGCAGATACGCAGTATTTT. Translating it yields CASSYFGGRADTQYF.

This chain's CDR3 is CASSLLTGENTEAFF. As DNA, the CDR3 is TGTGCCAGCAGTTTATTGACAGGCGAAAACACTGAAGCTTTCTTT. This chain joins TRBV28 and TRBJ1-1, with D maybe TRBD1 (6 bases). With 1 base removed from V and 2 bases from J, the gap between germline ends came to 11 bases. The germline CDR1 and CDR2 sequences are MDHEN and SYDVKM. This CDR3 is 15 amino acids long.

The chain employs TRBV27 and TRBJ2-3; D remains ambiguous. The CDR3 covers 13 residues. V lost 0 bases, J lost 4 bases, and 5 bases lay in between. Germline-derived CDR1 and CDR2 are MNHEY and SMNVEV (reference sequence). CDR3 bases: TGTGCCAGCAGTTTATCGCCGGCAGATACGCAGTATTTT. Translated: CASSLSPADTQYF.

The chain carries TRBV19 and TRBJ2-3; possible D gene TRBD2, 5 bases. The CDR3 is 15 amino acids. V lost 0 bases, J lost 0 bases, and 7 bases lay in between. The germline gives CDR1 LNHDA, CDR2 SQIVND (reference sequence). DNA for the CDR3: TGTGCCAGTAGTATAGAGCGGACTAGCACAGATACGCAGTATTTT. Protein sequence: CASSIERTSTDTQYF.

The CDR3: CASSQGRGAPSEQYF. The CDR3 bases are TGTGCCAGCAGCCAAGGCAGGGGGGCCCCTAGCGAGCAGTACTTC. This sequence joins TRBV3-1 (or the pseudogene TRBV3-2) and TRBJ2-7; possible D gene TRBD1, 7 bases. Trimming took 1 base from V and 6 from J, leaving 16 bases between them. The CDR3 runs to 15 residues. Germline V gene lookup returns CDR1 LGHDT and CDR2 YNNKEL (reference sequence).

Here the CDR3 reads CASSLSGTGNQPQHF. The DNA of the CDR3 is TGTGCCAGCAGTTTATCGGGGACAGGGAATCAGCCCCAGCATTTT. The chain is built from TRBV27 and TRBJ1-5; 9 nucleotides line up with TRBD1. V lost 0 bases to trimming and J lost 4 bases; unmatched junction nucleotides: 1. The germline V gene has CDR1 MNHEY and CDR2 SMNVEV (reference sequence). The CDR3 is made up of 15 amino acids.

The CDR3 here is CSVATGTGVYEQYF. DNA for the CDR3: TGCAGCGTAGCGACCGGGACAGGGGTCTACGAGCAGTACTTC. This chain links TRBV29-1 with TRBJ2-7; TRBD1 aligns across 10 bases. This CDR3 comprises 14 residues. V gave up 6 bases and J gave up 3 bases; unmatched junction bases: 8. The germline CDR1 and CDR2 sequences are SQVTM and ANQGSEA.

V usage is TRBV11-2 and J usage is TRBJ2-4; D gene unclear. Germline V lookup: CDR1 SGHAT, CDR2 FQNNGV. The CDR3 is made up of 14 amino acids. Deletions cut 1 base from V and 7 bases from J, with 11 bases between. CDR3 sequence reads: CASSLGATVNIQYF. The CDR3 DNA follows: TGTGCCAGCAGCTTAGGAGCGACGGTGAACATTCAGTACTTC. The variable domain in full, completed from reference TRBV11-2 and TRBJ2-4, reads EAGVAQSPRYKIIEKRQSVAFWCNPISGHATLYWYQQILGQGPKLLIQFQNNGVVDDSQLPKDRFSAERLKGVDSTLKIQPAKLEDSAVYLCASSLGATVNIQYFGAGTRLSVL.

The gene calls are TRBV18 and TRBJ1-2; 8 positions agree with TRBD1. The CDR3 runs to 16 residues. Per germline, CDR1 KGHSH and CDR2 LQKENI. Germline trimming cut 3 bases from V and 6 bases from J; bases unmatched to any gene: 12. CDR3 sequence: CASSPPSRGQGDGYTF. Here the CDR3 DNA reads TGTGCCAGCTCACCCCCATCGAGAGGACAGGGCGATGGCTACACCTTC.

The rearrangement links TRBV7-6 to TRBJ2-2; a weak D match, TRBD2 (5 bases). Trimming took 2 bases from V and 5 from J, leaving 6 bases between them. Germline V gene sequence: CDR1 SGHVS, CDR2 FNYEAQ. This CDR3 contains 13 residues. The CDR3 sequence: CASSLSGTGELFF. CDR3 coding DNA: TGTGCCAGCAGCTTATCGGGGACCGGGGAGCTGTTTTTT.

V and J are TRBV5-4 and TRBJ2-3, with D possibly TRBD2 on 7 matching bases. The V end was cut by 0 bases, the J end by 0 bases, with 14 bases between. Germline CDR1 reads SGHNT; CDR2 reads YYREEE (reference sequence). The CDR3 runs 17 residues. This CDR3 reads CASSLEGGGPSTDTQYF. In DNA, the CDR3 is TGTGCCAGCAGCTTGGAAGGGGGGGGACCGAGCACAGATACGCAGTATTTT. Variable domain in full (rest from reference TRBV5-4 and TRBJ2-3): ETGVTQSPTHLIKTRGQQVTLRCSSQSGHNTVSWYQQALGQGPQFIFQYYREEENGRGNFPPRFSGLQFPNYSSELNVNALELDDSALYLCASSLEGGGPSTDTQYFGPGTRLTVL.

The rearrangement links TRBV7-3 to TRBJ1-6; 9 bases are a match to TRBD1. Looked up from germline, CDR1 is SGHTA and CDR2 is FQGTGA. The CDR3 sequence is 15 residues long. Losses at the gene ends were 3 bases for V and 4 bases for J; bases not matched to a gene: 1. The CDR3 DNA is TGTGCCAGCAGCTTTGGACAGGGGTATAATTCACCCCTCCACTTT. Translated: CASSFGQGYNSPLHF.

The CDR3 region is CASSLRDFFSSPLHF. The CDR3, as DNA: TGTGCCAGCAGCCTACGGGACTTCTTTTCTTCACCCCTCCACTTT. The gene calls are TRBV6-2 or TRBV6-3 and TRBJ1-6; tentatively, D is TRBD1 (5 bases). CDR3 length: 15 residues. Trimming left V 6 bases short and J 9 bases short, with 18 bases between. Looked up from germline, CDR1 is MNHEY and CDR2 is SVGEGT.

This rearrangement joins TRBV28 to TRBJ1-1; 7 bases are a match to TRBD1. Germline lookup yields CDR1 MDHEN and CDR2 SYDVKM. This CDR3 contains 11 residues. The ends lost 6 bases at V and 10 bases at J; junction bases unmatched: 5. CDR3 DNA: TGTGCCAGCAGGGACAGGTGGGGAGCTTTCTTT. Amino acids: CASRDRWGAFF.

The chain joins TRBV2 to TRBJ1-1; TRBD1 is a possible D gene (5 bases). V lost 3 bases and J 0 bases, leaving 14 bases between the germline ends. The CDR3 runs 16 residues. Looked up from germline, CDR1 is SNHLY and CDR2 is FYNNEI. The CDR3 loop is CASSDSAGLMNTEAFF. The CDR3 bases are TGTGCCAGCAGTGATTCCGCGGGACTGATGAACACTGAAGCTTTCTTT.

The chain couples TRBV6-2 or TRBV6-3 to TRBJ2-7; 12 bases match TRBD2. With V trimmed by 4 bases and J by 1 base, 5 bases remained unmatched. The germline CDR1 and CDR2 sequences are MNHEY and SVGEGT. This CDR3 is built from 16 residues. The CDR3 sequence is CASSWPTSGGSYEQYF. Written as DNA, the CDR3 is TGTGCCAGCAGTTGGCCGACTAGCGGGGGATCCTACGAGCAGTACTTC.

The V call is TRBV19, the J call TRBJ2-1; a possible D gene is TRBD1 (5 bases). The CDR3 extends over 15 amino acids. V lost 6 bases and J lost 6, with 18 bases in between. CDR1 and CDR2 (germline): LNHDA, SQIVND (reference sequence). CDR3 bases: TGTGCCAGTAGCCCCCGGACATTACACGGCAATGAGCAGTTCTTC. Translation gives CASSPRTLHGNEQFF. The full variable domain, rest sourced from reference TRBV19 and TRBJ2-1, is DGGITQSPKYLFRKEGQNVTLSCEQNLNHDAMYWYRQDPGQGLRLIYYSQIVNDFQKGDIAEGYSVSREKKESFPLTVTSAQKNPTAFYLCASSPRTLHGNEQFFGPGTRLTVL.

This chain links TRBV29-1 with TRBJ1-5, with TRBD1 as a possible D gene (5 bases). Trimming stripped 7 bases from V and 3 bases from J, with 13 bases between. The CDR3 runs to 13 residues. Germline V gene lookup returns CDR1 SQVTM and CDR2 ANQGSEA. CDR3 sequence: CSARRGDNQPQHF. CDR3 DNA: TGCAGCGCCAGAAGGGGTGACAATCAGCCCCAGCATTTT. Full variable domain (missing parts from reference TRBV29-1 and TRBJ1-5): SAVISQKPSRDICQRGTSLTIQCQVDSQVTMMFWYRQQPGQSLTLIATANQGSEATYESGFVIDKFPISRPNLTFSTLTVSNMSPEDSSIYLCSARRGDNQPQHFGDGTRLSIL.

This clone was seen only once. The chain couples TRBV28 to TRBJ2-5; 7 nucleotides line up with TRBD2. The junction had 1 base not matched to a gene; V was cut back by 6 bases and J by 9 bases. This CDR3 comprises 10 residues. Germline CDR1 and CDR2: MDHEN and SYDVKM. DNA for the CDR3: TGTGCCAGCAGCCGGGAGGCCCAGTACTTC. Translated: CASSREAQYF.

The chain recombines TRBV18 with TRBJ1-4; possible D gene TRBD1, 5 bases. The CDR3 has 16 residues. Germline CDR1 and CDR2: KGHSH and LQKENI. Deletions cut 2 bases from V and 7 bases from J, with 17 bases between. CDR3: CASSPFGQSQSEKLFF. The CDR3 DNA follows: TGTGCCAGCTCACCATTTGGACAATCTCAAAGTGAAAAACTGTTTTTT.

The CDR3 DNA sequence: TGTGCCAGCAGCATGGGACAAACTAGCAATCAGCCCCAGCATTTT. This codes for CASSMGQTSNQPQHF. The V and J genes are TRBV5-6 and TRBJ1-5; possible D gene TRBD1, 6 bases. With 4 bases removed from V and 0 bases from J, the gap between germline ends came to 11 bases. In germline, CDR1 is SGHDT, CDR2 YYEEEE. This CDR3 region has 15 residues. Full variable domain (missing parts from reference TRBV5-6 and TRBJ1-5): DAGVTQSPTHLIKTRGQQVTLRCSPKSGHDTVSWYQQALGQGPQFIFQYYEEEERQRGNFPDRFSGHQFPNYSSELNVNALLLGDSALYLCASSMGQTSNQPQHFGDGTRLSIL.

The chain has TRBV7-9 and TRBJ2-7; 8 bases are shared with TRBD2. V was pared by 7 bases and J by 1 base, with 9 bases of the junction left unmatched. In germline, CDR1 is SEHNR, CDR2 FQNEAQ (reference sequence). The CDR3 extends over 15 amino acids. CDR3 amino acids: CASIRFGGASYEQYF. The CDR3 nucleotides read TGTGCCAGCATCCGATTCGGGGGGGCGTCCTACGAGCAGTACTTC.

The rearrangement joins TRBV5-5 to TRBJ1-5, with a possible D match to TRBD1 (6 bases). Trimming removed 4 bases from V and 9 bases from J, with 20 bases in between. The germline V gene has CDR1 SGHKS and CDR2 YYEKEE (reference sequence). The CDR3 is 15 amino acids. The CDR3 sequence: CASSLRGGPTGPQHF. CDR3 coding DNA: TGTGCCAGCAGCCTCCGGGGGGGGCCCACCGGGCCCCAGCATTTT.